This TCR beta chain appears in the sequencing data of a study of long-term antiretroviral therapy in people with HIV. This CDR3 region has 14 residues. V was pared by 6 bases and J by 3 bases, with 7 bases of the junction left unmatched. Germline V lookup: CDR1 SNHLY, CDR2 FYNNEI. Comment on this clone: Its antigen is undetermined.

Findings and caveats of the study: Pre-ART expanded TRB clones stayed dominant throughout, though often decreasing after ART.

The authors ran the immunoSEQ assay, v3.0, at survey level. The study targeted 40,000-50,000 T-cell genomes per sample in sequencing. The data were produced by immunoSEQ multiplex PCR, yet TCRdb's version contains in-frame clones alone and is incomplete. The data show about 27,000 clones, roughly 80% seen once. Without exception, participants with HIV were treated in the United States. The TCR was taken from a man younger than 35 with HIV. The source was unsorted PBMCs, collected 0.8 years before starting antiretroviral therapy. The V call is TRBV2, the J call TRBJ1-1; 7 bases map to TRBD1. CDR3 DNA sequence: TGTGCCAGCAGGGTAAGACAGGGTTACACTGAAGCTTTCTTT. Its protein is CASRVRQGYTEAFF.